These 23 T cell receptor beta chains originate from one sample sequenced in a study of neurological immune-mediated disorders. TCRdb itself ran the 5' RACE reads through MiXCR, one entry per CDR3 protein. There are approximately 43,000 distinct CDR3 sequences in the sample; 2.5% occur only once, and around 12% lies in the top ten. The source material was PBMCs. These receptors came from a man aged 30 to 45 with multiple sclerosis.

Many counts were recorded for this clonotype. In DNA, the CDR3 is TGTGCCAGCAGCTTATCTGGCAGTTCGCAAATCTTCTATGGCTACACCTTC. Residues: CASSLSGSSQIFYGYTF. The rearrangement links TRBV7-9 to TRBJ1-2, with D hard to call. Germline V gives CDR1 SEHNR, CDR2 FQNEAQ (reference sequence). Trimming shortened V by 2 bases and J by 4 bases, and 20 bases separated the two germline ends. The CDR3 contains 17 residues.

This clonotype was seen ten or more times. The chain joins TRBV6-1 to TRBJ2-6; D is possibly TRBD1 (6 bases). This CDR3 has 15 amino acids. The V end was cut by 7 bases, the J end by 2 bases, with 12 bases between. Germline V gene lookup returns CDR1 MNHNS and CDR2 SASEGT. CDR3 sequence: CASTLQGTGANVLTF. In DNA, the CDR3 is TGTGCCAGCACCCTACAGGGAACTGGGGCCAACGTCCTGACTTTC.

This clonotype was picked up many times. The CDR3 sequence: CASSFGEMLNSPLHF. The DNA for the CDR3 is TGTGCCAGCAGTTTTGGGGAAATGCTTAATTCACCCCTCCACTTT. J is TRBJ1-6 and V is TRBV12-3 or TRBV12-4, with D unresolved. The CDR3 is 15 residues long. Trimming took 3 bases from V and 6 from J, leaving 12 bases between them.

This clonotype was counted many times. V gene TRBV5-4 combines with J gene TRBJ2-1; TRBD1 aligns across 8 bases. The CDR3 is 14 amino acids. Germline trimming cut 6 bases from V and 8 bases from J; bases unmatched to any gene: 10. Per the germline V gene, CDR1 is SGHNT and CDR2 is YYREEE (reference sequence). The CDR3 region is CASNARGPWDEQFF. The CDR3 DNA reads TGTGCCAGCAATGCCAGGGGGCCTTGGGATGAGCAGTTCTTC.

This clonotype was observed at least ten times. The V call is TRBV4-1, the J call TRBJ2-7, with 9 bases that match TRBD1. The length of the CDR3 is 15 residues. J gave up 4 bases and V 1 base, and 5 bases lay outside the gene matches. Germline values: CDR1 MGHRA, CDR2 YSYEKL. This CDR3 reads CASSQASGQGYEQYF. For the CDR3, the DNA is TGCGCCAGCAGCCAAGCCTCGGGACAGGGATACGAGCAGTACTTC.

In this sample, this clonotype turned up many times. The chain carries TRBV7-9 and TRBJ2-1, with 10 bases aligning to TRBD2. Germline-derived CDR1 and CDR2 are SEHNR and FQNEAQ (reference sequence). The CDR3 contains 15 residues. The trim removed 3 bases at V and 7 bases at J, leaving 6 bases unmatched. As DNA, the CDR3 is TGTGCCAGCAGCTTTACTAGCGGGGACTTTAATGAGCAGTTCTTC. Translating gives CASSFTSGDFNEQFF. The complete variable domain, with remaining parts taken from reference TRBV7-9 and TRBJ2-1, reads DTGVSQNPRHKITKRGQNVTFRCDPISEHNRLYWYRQTLGQGPEFLTYFQNEAQLEKSRLLSDRFSAERPKGSFSTLEIQRTEQGDSAMYLCASSFTSGDFNEQFFGPGTRLTVL.

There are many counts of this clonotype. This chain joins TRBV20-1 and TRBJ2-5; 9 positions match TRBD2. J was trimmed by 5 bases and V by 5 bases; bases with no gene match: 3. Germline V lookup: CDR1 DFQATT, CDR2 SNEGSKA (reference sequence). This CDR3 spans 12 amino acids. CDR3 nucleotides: TGCAGTGCTTCTAGCGGGACGGAGACCCAGTACTTC. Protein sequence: CSASSGTETQYF.

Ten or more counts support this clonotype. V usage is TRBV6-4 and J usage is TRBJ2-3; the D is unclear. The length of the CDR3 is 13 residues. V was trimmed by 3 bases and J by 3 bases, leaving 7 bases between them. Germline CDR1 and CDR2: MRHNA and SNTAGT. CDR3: CASSEKGTDTQYF. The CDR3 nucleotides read TGTGCCAGCAGTGAGAAAGGGACAGATACGCAGTATTTT.

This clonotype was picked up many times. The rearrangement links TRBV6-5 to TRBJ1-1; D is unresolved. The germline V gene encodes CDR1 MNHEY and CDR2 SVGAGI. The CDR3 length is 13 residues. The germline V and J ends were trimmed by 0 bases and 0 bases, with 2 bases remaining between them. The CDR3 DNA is TGTGCCAGCAGTTACTCCCTGAACACTGAAGCTTTCTTT. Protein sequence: CASSYSLNTEAFF.

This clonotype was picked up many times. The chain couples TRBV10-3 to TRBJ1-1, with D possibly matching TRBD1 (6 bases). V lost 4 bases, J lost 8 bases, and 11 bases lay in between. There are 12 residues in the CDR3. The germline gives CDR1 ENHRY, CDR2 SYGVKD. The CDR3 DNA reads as TGTGCCATCAGTGGGTCAGGGGCCGAAGCTTTCTTT. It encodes CAISGSGAEAFF.

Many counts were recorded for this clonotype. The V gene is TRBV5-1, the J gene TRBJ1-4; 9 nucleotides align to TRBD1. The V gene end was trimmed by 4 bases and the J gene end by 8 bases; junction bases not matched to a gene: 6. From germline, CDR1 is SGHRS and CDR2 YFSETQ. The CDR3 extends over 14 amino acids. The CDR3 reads CASSPQGANEKLFF. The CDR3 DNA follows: TGCGCCAGCAGCCCACAGGGGGCAAACGAAAAACTGTTTTTT.

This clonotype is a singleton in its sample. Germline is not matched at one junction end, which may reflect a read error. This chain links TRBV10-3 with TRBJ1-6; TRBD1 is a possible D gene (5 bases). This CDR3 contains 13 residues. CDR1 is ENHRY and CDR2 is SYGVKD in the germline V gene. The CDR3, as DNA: TGTGCCATCAGTCCGACAGCTAATTCAACCCTCAACTTT. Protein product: CAISPTANSTLNF.

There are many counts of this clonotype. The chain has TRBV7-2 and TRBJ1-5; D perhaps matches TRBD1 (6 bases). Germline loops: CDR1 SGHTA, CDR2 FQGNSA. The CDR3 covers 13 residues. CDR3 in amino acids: CAPEGVGNQPQHF. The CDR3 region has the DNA TGTGCACCGGAGGGGGTGGGCAATCAGCCCCAGCATTTT. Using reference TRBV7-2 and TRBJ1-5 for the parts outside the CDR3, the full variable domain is GAGVSQSPSNKVTEKGKDVELRCDPISGHTALYWYRQSLGQGLEFLIYFQGNSAPDKSGLPSDRFSAERTGGSVSTLTIQRTQQEDSAVYLCAPEGVGNQPQHFGDGTRLSIL.

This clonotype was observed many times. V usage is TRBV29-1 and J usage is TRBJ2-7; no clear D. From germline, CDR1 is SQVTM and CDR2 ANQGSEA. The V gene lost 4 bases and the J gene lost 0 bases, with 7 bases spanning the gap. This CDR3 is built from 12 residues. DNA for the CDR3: TGCAGCGTTGGGCCAAGCTCCTACGAGCAGTACTTC. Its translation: CSVGPSSYEQYF.

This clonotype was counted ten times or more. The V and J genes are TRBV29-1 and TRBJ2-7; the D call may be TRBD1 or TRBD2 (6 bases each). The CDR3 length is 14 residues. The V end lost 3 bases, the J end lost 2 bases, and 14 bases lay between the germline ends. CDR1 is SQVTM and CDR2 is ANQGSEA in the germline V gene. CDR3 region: CSVDVGGGTYEQYF. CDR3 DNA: TGCAGCGTTGATGTAGGGGGAGGAACCTACGAGCAGTACTTC.

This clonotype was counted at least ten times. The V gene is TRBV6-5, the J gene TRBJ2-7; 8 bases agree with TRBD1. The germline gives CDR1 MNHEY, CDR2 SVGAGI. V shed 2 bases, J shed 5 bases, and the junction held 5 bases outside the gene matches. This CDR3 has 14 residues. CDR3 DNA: TGTGCCAGCAGTTACCGGACAGGGTTGAACGAGCAGTACTTC. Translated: CASSYRTGLNEQYF.

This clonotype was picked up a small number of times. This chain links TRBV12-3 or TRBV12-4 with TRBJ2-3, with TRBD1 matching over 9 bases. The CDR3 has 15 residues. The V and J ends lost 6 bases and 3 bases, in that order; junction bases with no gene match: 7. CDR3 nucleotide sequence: TGTGCCAGCAGATCACAGGGGGCCTTAACAGATACGCAGTATTTT. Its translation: CASRSQGALTDTQYF.

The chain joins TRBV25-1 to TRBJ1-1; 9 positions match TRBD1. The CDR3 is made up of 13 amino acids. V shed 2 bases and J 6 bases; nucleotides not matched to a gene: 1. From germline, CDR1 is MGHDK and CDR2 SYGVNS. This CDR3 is CASSERQGAEAFF. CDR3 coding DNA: TGTGCCAGCAGTGAAAGACAGGGGGCTGAAGCTTTCTTT.

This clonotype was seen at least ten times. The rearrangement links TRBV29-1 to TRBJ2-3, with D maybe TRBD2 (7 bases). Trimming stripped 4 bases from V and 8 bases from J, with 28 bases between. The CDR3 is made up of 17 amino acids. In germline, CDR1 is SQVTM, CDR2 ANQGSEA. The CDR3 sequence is CSVAGPREGSRGGTQYF. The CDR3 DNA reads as TGCAGCGTTGCTGGCCCAAGGGAGGGGAGCCGAGGGGGTACGCAGTATTTT.

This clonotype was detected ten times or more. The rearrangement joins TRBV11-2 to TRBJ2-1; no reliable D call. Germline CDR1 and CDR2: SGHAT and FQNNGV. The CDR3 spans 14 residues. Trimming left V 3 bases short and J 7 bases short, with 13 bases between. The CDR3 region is CASSLAGPRNEQFF. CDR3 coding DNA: TGTGCCAGCAGCTTGGCTGGACCACGAAATGAGCAGTTCTTC.

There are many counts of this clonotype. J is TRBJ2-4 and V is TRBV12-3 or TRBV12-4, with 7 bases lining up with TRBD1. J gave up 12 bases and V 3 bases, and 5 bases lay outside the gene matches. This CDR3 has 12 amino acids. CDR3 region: CASSLTGSPQYF. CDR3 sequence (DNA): TGTGCCAGCAGTTTGACAGGGAGTCCTCAGTACTTC.

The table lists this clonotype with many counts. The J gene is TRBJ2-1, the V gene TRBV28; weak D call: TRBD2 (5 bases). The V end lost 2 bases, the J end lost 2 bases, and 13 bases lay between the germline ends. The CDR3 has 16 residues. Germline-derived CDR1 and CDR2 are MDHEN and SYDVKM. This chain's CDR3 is CASSLEEERAYNEQFF. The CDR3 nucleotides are TGTGCCAGCAGTTTAGAGGAGGAGAGGGCCTACAATGAGCAGTTCTTC. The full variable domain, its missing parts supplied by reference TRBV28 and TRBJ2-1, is DVKVTQSSRYLVKRTGEKVFLECVQDMDHENMFWYRQDPGLGLRLIYFSYDVKMKEKGDIPEGYSVSREKKERFSLILESASTNQTSMYLCASSLEEERAYNEQFFGPGTRLTVL.

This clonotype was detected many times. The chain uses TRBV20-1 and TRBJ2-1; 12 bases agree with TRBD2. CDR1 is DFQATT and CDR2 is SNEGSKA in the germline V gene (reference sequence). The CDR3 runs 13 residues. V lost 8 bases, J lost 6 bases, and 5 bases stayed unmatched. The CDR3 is CSTGTSGSNEQFF. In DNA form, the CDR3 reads TGCAGTACTGGGACTAGCGGGTCCAATGAGCAGTTCTTC.